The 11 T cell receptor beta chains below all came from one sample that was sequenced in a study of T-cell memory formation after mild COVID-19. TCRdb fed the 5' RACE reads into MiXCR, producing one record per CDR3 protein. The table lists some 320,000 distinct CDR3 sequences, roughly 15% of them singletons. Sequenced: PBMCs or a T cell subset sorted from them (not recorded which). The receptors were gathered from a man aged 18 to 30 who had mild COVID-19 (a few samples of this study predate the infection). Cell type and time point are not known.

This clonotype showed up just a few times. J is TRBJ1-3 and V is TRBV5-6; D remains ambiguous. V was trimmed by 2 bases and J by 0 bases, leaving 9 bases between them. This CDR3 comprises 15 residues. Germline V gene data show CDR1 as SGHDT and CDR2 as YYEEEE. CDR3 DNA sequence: TGTGCCAGCAGCTTTCTCCGAGCCTCTGGAAACACCATATATTTT. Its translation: CASSFLRASGNTIYF.

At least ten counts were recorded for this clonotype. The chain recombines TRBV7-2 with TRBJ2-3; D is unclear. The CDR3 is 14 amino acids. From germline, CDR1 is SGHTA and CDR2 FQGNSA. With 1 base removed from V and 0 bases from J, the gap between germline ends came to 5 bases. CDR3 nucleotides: TGTGCCAGCAGCTTAGGAGCTAGCACAGATACGCAGTATTTT. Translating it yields CASSLGASTDTQYF.

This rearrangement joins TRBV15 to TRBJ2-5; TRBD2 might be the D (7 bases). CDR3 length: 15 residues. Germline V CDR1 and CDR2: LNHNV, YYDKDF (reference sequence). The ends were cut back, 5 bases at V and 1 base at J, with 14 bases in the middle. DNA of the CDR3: TGTGCCACCAGCGGGAGGGGGGGGCTCCAAGAGACCCAGTACTTC. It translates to CATSGRGGLQETQYF.

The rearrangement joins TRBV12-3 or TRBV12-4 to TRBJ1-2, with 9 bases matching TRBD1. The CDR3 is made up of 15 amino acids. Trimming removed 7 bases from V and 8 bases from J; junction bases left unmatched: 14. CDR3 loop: CASTSPGGQGRGYTF. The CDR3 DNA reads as TGTGCCAGCACCTCCCCAGGGGGACAGGGCCGCGGCTACACCTTC.

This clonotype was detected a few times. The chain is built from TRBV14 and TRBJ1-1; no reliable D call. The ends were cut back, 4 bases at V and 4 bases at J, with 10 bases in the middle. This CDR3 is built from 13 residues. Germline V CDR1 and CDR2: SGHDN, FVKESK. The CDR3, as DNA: TGTGCCAGCAGCCGCCTCGTTGGCACTGAAGCTTTCTTT. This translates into CASSRLVGTEAFF.

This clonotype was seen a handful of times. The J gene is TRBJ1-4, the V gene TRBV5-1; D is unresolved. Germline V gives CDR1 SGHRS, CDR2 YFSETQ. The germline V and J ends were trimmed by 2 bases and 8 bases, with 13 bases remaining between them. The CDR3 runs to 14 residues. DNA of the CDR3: TGCGCCAGCAGCTTCGGTGGGTTGGAGGAAAAACTGTTTTTT. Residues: CASSFGGLEEKLFF.

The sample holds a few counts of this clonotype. The CDR3 DNA sequence: TGTGCCAGCAGCCAAAACAGGGATCTTCAGCCCCAGCATTTT. It specifies CASSQNRDLQPQHF. V is TRBV7-2 and J is TRBJ1-5; D might be TRBD1 (6 bases). Germline V gives CDR1 SGHTA, CDR2 FQGNSA. This CDR3 is 14 amino acids long. V lost 5 bases to trimming and J lost 6 bases, with 14 bases between them.

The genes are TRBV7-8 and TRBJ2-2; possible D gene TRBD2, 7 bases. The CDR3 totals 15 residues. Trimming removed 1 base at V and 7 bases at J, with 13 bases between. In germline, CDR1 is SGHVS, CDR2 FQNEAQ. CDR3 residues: CASSLGGGAGGELFF. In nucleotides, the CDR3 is TGTGCCAGCAGCTTAGGTGGGGGGGCCGGCGGGGAGCTGTTTTTT.

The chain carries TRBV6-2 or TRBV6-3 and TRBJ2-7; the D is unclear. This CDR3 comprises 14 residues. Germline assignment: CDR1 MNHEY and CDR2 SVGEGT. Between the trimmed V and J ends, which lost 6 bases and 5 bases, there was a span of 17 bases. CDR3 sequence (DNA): TGTGCCAGCAGGACGGTCACCAACCGGGACGAGCAGTACGTC. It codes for CASRTVTNRDEQYV.

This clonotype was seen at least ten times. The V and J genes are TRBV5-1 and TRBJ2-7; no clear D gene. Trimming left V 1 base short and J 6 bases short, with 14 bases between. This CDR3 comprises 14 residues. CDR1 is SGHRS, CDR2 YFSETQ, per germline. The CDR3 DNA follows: TGCGCCAGCAGCTTGAGTCAGGTACAGAGCGAGCAGTACTTC. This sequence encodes CASSLSQVQSEQYF.

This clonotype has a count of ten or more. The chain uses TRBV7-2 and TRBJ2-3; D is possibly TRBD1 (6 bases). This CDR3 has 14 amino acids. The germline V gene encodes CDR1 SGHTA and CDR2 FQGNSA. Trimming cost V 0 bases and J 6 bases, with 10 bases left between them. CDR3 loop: CASSLAGAADTQYF. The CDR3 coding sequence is TGTGCCAGCAGCTTAGCGGGGGCAGCGGATACGCAGTATTTT.